Described below is a single TCR beta chain sequence and its context. Antigen: not known. Reverse transcription of about 0.5 to 1 ug RNA was performed with random hexamers. The amplification used immunoSEQ multiplex PCR on TCR beta CDR3; it spanned 54 Vbeta and 13 Jbeta. TCRdb reprocessed the immunoSEQ multiplex PCR reads with MiXCR, giving one entry per CDR3 protein. The sample shows 100,000 to 150,000 distinct CDR3 sequences, around 94% of them seen only once. The CDR3 extends over 14 amino acids. V was trimmed by 7 bases and J by 1 base, leaving 14 bases between them. Germline assignment: CDR1 SGHRS and CDR2 YFSETQ. This entry is derived from a study of CD8 T cells in Susac syndrome. Study-level findings and limits: It was acknowledged by the study that relatively few individuals were included in its TCR sequencing and HLA analysis.

The sequencing input was CD4+ T cells from PBMCs. The sequence derives from a human donor in good health. This chain joins TRBV5-1 and TRBJ2-5; D is ambiguous. The CDR3 sequence is CASGPTETQETQYF. The CDR3 nucleotides read TGCGCCAGCGGACCTACAGAGACCCAAGAGACCCAGTACTTC.